These 9 T cell receptor beta chains were all obtained from the same sample, sequenced in a study of blood T cells in healthy people across ages. A J-beta primer mix and a sample-barcoded 5' primer were used in a second PCR of roughly 6 to 11 cycles. TCRdb independently ran MiXCR on the 5' RACE reads; one entry per CDR3 protein. The sample yields under 1 million distinct CDR3 sequences, approximately 44% seen once. Sequencing was done on a sample of blood. These receptors originate from a man aged 55 to 70 in good health.

The J gene is TRBJ2-7, the V gene TRBV13; 10 bases are shared with TRBD2. Trimming removed 5 bases from V and 3 bases from J; junction bases left unmatched: 13. Germline lookup yields CDR1 PRHDT and CDR2 FYEKMQ (reference sequence). The CDR3 runs to 17 residues. CDR3 DNA: TGTGCCAGCAGCCTCTCACTAGCGGGGAGAACCATCTACGAGCAGTACTTC. It yields the protein CASSLSLAGRTIYEQYF.

This sequence joins TRBV18 and TRBJ1-5, with D hard to call. This CDR3 region has 15 residues. Trimming removed 3 bases from V and 0 bases from J, with 9 bases in between. In germline, CDR1 is KGHSH, CDR2 LQKENI. CDR3 bases: TGTGCCAGCTCACCGAAGAGAGATAGCAATCAGCCCCAGCATTTT. Encoded protein: CASSPKRDSNQPQHF.

V gene TRBV3-1 combines with J gene TRBJ1-4, with D unresolved. Deletions cut 5 bases from V and 0 bases from J, with 13 bases between. The CDR3 loop spans 16 amino acids. CDR1 LGHDT and CDR2 YNNKEL come from the germline V gene (reference sequence). This chain's CDR3 is CASSLEAGATNEKLFF. CDR3 DNA: TGTGCCAGCAGCTTGGAAGCGGGAGCAACTAATGAAAAACTGTTTTTT.

This clonotype was counted at least ten times. The chain combines TRBV29-1 with TRBJ2-5; D is undetermined. CDR3 size: 14 residues. Looked up from germline, CDR1 is SQVTM and CDR2 is ANQGSEA. Between the trimmed V and J ends, which lost 0 bases and 7 bases, there was a span of 15 bases. Here the CDR3 reads CSVEDMVWVRTQYF. The CDR3 DNA reads TGCAGCGTTGAAGATATGGTATGGGTGCGGACCCAGTACTTC.

This chain joins TRBV7-9 and TRBJ1-1; D is ambiguous. Trimming cost V 1 base and J 0 bases, with 12 bases left between them. Germline values: CDR1 SEHNR, CDR2 FQNEAQ (reference sequence). CDR3 size: 16 residues. The CDR3 DNA follows: TGTGCCAGCAGCTTAGGGGCCCAAACCTTGAACACTGAAGCTTTCTTT. This encodes CASSLGAQTLNTEAFF.

This rearrangement joins TRBV20-1 to TRBJ2-7; 10 bases map to TRBD2. The germline gives CDR1 DFQATT, CDR2 SNEGSKA (reference sequence). This CDR3 is built from 15 residues. V shed 2 bases and J 6 bases; nucleotides not matched to a gene: 10. CDR3 loop: CSARPQPGLALEQYF. In DNA, the CDR3 is TGCAGTGCTAGACCCCAACCGGGACTAGCGCTCGAGCAGTACTTC.

The chain uses TRBV9 and TRBJ2-4; D is perhaps TRBD1 or TRBD2 (5 bases each). The DNA end is more similar to TRBJ2-5, so the J call may be wrong. Germline assignment: CDR1 SGDLS and CDR2 YYNGEE. The CDR3 length is 15 residues. Here the CDR3 DNA reads TGTGCCAGCAGCCCCCTGGGACGGCTCCAAGAGACCCAGTACTTC. Its protein product is CASSPLGRLQETQYF.

This chain joins TRBV4-3 and TRBJ1-2; no clear D gene. CDR1 and CDR2 from the germline V gene are LGHNA and YSLEER. V gave up 4 bases and J gave up 6 bases, with 15 bases separating them. The CDR3 covers 14 residues. The chain's CDR3 is CASSPRVRNNGYTF. The CDR3 DNA reads as TGCGCCAGCAGCCCCCGTGTACGAAACAATGGCTACACCTTC.

This clonotype was detected only a few times. The rearrangement joins TRBV24-1 to TRBJ2-1; TRBD2 matches at 8 bases. From germline, CDR1 is KGHDR and CDR2 SFDVKD. This CDR3 comprises 14 residues. V shed 5 bases, J shed 9 bases, and the junction held 8 bases outside the gene matches. The CDR3 is CATSVSGGAGEQFF. The CDR3 nucleotides read TGTGCCACCAGTGTCTCGGGGGGGGCCGGTGAGCAGTTCTTC.